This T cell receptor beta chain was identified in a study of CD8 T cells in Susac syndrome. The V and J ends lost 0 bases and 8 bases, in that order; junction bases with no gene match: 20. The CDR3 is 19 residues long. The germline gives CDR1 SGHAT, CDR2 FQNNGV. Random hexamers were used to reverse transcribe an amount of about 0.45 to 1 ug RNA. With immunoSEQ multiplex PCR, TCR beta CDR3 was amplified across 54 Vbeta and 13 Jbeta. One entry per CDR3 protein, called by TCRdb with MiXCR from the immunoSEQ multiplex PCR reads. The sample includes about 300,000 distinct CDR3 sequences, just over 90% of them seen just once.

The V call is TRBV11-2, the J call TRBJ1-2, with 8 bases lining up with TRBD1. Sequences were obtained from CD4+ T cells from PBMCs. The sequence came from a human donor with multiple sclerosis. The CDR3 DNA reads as TGTGCCAGCAGCTTAGATCGGTTATCCAGAACAGGGGGTACGTTCGGCTACACCTTC. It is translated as CASSLDRLSRTGGTFGYTF.